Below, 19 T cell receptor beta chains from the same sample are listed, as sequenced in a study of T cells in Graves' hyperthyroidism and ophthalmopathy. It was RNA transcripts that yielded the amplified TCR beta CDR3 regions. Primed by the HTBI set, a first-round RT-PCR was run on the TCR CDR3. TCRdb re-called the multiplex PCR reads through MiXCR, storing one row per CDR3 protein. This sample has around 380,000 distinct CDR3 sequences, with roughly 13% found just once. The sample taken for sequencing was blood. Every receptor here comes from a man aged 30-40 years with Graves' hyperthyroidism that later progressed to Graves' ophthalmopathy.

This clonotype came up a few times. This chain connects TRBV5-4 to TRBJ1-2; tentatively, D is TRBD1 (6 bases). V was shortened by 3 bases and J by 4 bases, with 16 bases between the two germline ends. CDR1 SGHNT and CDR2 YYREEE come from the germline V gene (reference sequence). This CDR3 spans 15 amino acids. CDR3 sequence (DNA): TGTGCCAGCAGCTCCCAATACAGGGAGCCCTATGGCTACACCTTC. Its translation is CASSSQYREPYGYTF.

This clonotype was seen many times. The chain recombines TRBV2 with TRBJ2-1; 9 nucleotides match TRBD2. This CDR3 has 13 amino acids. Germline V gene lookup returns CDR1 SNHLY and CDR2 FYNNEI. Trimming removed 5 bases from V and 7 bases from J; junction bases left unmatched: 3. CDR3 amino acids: CASSTGLANEQFF. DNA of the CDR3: TGTGCCAGCAGTACAGGACTAGCGAATGAGCAGTTCTTC.

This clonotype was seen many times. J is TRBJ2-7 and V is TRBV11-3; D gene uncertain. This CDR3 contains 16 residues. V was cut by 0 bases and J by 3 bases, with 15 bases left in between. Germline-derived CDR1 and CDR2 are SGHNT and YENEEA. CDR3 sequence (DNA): TGTGCCAGCAGCTTAGATGGGTTGTCCGCCCACTACGAGCAGTACTTC. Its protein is CASSLDGLSAHYEQYF. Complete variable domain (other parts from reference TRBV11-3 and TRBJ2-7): EAGVVQSPRYKIIEKKQPVAFWCNPISGHNTLYWYLQNLGQGPELLIRYENEEAVDDSQLPKDRFSAERLKGVDSTLKIQPAELGDSAVYLCASSLDGLSAHYEQYFGPGTRLTVT.

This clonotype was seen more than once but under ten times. In DNA, the CDR3 is TGTGCCAGCAGTTACTCCCAGGGGCACTCCTACGAGCAGTACTTC. It translates to CASSYSQGHSYEQYF. The rearrangement links TRBV6-5 to TRBJ2-7, with D maybe TRBD1 (6 bases). V was shortened by 0 bases and J by 0 bases, with 9 bases between the two germline ends. Germline lookup yields CDR1 MNHEY and CDR2 SVGAGI. The CDR3 contains 15 residues.

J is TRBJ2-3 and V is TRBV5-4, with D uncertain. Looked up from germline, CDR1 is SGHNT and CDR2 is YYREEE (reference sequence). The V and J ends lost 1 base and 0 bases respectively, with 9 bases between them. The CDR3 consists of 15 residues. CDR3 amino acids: CASSLISLSTDTQYF. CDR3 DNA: TGTGCCAGCAGCTTGATCTCCTTGAGCACAGATACGCAGTATTTT. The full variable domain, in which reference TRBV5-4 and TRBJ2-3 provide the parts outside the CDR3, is ETGVTQSPTHLIKTRGQQVTLRCSSQSGHNTVSWYQQALGQGPQFIFQYYREEENGRGNFPPRFSGLQFPNYSSELNVNALELDDSALYLCASSLISLSTDTQYFGPGTRLTVL.

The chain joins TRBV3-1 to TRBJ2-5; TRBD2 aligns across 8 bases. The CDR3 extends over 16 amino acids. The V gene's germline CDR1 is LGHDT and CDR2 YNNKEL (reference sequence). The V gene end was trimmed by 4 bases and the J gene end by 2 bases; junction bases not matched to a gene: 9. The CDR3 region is CASSRYSGGWQETQYF. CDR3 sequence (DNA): TGTGCCAGCAGCCGTTACAGCGGGGGTTGGCAAGAGACCCAGTACTTC.

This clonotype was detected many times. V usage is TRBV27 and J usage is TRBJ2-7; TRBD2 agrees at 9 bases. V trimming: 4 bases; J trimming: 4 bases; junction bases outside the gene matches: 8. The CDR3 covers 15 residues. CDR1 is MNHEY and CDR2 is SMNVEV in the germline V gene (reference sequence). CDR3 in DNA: TGTGCCAGCAGTTCCCCCAGCGGGGGGTTTTACGAGCAGTACTTC. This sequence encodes CASSSPSGGFYEQYF.

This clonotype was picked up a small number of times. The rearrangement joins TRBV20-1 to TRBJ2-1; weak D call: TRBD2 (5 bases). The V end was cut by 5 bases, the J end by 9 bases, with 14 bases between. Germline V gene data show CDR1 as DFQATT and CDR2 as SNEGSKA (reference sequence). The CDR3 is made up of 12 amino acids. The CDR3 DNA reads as TGCAGTGCTTCAACTAGATCCACTGAGCAGTTCTTC. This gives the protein CSASTRSTEQFF.

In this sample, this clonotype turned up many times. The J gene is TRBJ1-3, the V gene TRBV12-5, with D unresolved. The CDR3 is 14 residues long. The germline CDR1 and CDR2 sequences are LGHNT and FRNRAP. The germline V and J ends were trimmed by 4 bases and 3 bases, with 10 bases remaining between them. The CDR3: CASGSRVGGNTIYF. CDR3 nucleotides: TGTGCTAGTGGTTCCCGTGTGGGTGGAAACACCATATATTTT.

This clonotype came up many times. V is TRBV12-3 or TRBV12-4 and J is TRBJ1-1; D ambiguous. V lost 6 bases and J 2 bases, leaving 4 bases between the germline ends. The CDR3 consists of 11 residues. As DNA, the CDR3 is TGTGCCAGCAGACATAACACTGAAGCTTTCTTT. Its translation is CASRHNTEAFF.

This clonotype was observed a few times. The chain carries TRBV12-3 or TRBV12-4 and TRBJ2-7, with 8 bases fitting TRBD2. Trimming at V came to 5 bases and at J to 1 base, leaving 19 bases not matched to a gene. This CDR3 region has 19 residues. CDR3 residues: CASSPMRGIAGHRSYEQYF. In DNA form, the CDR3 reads TGTGCCAGCAGTCCTATGCGTGGGATAGCGGGGCACAGATCCTACGAGCAGTACTTC.

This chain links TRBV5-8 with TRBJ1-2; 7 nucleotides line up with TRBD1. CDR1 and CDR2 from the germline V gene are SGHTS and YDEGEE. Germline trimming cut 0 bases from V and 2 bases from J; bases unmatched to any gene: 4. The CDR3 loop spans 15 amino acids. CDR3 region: CASSLGGQQNYGYTF. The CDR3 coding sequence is TGTGCCAGCAGCTTGGGGGGACAGCAAAACTATGGCTACACCTTC. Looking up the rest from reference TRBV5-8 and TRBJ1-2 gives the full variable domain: EAGVTQSPTHLIKTRGQQATLRCSPISGHTSVYWYQQALGLGLQFLLWYDEGEERNRGNFPPRFSGRQFPNYSSELNVNALELEDSALYLCASSLGGQQNYGYTFGSGTRLTVV.

CDR3 DNA sequence: TGTGCCAGCAGCCCGGACAGTTCGACCTTC. Encoded protein: CASSPDSSTF. This chain uses TRBV5-8 with TRBJ1-2; possibly TRBD1 for D (6 bases). Trimming pared 4 bases from V and 14 bases from J, leaving 12 bases between. The length of the CDR3 is 10 residues. The V gene's germline CDR1 is SGHTS and CDR2 YDEGEE.

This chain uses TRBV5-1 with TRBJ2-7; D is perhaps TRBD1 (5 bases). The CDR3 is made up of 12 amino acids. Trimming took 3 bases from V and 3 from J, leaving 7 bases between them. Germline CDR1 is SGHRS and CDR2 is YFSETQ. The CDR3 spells CASSSTDYEQYF. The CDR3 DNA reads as TGCGCCAGCAGCTCGACAGACTACGAGCAGTACTTC.

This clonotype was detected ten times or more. The CDR3 sequence: CASSFQGVDEKLFF. CDR3 in DNA: TGTGCCAGCAGCTTTCAGGGTGTTGATGAAAAACTGTTTTTT. V gene TRBV11-2 combines with J gene TRBJ1-4, with D tentatively TRBD1 (5 bases). With 3 bases removed from V and 6 bases from J, the gap between germline ends came to 11 bases. The CDR3 sequence is 14 residues long. Germline assignment: CDR1 SGHAT and CDR2 FQNNGV.

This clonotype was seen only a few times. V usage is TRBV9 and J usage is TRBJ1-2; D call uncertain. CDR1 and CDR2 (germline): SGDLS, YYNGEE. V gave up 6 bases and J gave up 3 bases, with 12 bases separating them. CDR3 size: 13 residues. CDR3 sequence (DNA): TGTGCCAGCAAGGCGGACTGGGACTATGGCTACACCTTC. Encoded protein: CASKADWDYGYTF.

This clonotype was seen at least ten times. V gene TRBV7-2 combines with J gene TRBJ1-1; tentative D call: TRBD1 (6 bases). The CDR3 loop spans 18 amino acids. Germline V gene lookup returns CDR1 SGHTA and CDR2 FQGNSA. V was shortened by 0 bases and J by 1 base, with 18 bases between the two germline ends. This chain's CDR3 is CASSLAGGGASRNTEAFF. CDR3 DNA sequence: TGTGCCAGCAGCTTAGCCGGCGGGGGGGCAAGTCGGAACACTGAAGCTTTCTTT. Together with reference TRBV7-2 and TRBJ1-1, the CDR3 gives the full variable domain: GAGVSQSPSNKVTEKGKDVELRCDPISGHTALYWYRQSLGQGLEFLIYFQGNSAPDKSGLPSDRFSAERTGGSVSTLTIQRTQQEDSAVYLCASSLAGGGASRNTEAFFGQGTRLTVV.

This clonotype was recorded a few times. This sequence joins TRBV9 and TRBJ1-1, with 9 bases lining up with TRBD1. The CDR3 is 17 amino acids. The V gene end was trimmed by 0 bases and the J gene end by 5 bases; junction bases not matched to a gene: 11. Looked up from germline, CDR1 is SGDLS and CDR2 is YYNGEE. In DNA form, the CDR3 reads TGTGCCAGCAGCGTAGCCGGGACAGGGAACATTGCGACTGAAGCTTTCTTT. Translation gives CASSVAGTGNIATEAFF.

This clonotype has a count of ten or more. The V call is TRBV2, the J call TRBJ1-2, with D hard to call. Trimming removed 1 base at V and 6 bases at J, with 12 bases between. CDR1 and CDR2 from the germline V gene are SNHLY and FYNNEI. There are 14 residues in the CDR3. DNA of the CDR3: TGTGCCAGCAGTGAAGTAACTGGCAGCCATGGCTACACCTTC. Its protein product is CASSEVTGSHGYTF.